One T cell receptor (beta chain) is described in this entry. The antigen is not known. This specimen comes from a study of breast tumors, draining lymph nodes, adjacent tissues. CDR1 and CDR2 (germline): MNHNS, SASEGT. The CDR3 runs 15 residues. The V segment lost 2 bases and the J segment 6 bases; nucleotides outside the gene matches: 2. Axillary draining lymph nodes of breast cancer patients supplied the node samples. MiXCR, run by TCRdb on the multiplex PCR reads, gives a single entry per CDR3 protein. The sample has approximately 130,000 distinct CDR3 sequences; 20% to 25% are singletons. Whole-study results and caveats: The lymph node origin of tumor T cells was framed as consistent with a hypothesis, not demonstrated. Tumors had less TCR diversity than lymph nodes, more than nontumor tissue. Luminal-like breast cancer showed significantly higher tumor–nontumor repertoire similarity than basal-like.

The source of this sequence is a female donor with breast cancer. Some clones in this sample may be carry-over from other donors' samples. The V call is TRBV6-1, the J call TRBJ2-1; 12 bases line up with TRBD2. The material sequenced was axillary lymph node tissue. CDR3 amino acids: CASSELAGGPNEQFF. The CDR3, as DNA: TGTGCCAGCAGTGAACTAGCGGGGGGGCCCAATGAGCAGTTCTTC.